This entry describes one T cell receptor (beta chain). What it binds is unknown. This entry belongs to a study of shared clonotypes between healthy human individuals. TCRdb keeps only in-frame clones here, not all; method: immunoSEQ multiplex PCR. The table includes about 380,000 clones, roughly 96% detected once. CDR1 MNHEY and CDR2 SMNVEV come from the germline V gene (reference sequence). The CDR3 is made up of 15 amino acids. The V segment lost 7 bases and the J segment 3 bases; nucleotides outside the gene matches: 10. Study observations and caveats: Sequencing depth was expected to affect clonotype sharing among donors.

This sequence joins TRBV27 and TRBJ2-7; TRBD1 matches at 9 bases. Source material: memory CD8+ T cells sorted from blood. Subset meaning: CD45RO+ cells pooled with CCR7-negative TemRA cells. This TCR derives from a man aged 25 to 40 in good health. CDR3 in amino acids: CASTEKGQGDYEQYF. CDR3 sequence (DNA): TGTGCCAGCACCGAGAAGGGACAGGGCGACTACGAGCAGTACTTC.